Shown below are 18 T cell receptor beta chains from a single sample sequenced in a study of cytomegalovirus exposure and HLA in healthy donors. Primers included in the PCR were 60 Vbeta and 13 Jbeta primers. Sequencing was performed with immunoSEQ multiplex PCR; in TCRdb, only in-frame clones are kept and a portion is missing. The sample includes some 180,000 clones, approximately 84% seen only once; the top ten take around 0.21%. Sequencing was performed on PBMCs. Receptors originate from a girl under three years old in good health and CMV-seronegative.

CDR3: CASSAGQRKYSNQPQHF. The CDR3 region has the DNA TGTGCCAGCAGTGCGGGACAGCGGAAATATAGCAATCAGCCCCAGCATTTT. The genes are TRBV2 and TRBJ1-5; 7 bases fit TRBD1. The germline V gene has CDR1 SNHLY and CDR2 FYNNEI. V was clipped by 4 bases and J by 0 bases; unmatched bases: 9. This CDR3 is 17 amino acids long.

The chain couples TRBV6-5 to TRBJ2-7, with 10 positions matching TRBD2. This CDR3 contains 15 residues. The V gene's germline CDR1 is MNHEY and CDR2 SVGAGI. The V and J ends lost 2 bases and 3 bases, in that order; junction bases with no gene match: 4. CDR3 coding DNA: TGTGCCAGCAGTTACGGGGCTAGCGGGAGCTACGAGCAGTACTTC. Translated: CASSYGASGSYEQYF.

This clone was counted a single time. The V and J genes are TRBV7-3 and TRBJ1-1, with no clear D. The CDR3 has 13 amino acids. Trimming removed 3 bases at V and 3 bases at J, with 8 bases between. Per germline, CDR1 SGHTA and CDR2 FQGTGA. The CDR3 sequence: CASSLQTHTEAFF. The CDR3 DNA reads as TGTGCCAGCAGCTTGCAGACTCACACTGAAGCTTTCTTT.

CDR3 DNA: TGCGCCAGCAGCTCAGCAGGGTTAGCTAACTATGGCTACACCTTC. As protein: CASSSAGLANYGYTF. J is TRBJ1-2 and V is TRBV5-1, with D possibly TRBD1 on 5 matching bases. The CDR3 totals 15 residues. Looked up from germline, CDR1 is SGHRS and CDR2 is YFSETQ. V was cut by 3 bases and J by 0 bases, with 12 bases left in between.

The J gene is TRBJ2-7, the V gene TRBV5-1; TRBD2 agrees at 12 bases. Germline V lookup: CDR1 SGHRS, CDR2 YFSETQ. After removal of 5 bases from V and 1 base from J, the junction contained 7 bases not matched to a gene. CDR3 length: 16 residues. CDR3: CASRGGTSGPSYEQYF. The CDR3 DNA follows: TGCGCCAGCAGGGGGGGGACTAGCGGGCCATCCTACGAGCAGTACTTC.

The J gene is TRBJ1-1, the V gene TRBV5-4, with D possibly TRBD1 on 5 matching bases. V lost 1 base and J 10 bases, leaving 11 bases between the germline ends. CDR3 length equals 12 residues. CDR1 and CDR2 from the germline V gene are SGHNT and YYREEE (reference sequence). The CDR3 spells CASSLSAGGAFF. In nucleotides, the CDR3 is TGTGCCAGCAGCTTGTCGGCGGGGGGAGCTTTCTTT.

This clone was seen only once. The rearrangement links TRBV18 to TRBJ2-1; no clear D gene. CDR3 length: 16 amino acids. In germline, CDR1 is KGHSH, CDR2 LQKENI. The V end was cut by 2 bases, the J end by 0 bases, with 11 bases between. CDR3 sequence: CASSPSRISSYNEQFF. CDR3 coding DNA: TGTGCCAGCTCACCATCCAGGATAAGCTCCTACAATGAGCAGTTCTTC.

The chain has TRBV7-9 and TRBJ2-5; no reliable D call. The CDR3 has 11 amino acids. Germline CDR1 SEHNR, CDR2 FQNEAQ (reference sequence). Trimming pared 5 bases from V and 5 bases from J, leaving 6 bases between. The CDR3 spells CASSPTETQYF. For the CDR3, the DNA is TGTGCCAGCAGCCCCACTGAGACCCAGTACTTC.

The CDR3 nucleotides are TGTGCCAGCAGTGACAACGGTCATCAGCCCCAGCATTTT. Its protein is CASSDNGHQPQHF. The chain uses TRBV6-1 and TRBJ1-5; D uncertain. V was pared by 3 bases and J by 5 bases, with 8 bases between. From germline, CDR1 is MNHNS and CDR2 SASEGT. CDR3 length: 13 residues.

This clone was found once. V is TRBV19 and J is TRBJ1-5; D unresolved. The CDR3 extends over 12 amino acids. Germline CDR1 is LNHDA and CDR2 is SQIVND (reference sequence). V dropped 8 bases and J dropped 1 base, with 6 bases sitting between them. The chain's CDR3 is CASGQSNQPQHF. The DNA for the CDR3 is TGTGCCAGTGGGCAAAGCAATCAGCCCCAGCATTTT. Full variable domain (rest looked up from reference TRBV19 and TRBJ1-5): DGGITQSPKYLFRKEGQNVTLSCEQNLNHDAMYWYRQDPGQGLRLIYYSQIVNDFQKGDIAEGYSVSREKKESFPLTVTSAQKNPTAFYLCASGQSNQPQHFGDGTRLSIL.

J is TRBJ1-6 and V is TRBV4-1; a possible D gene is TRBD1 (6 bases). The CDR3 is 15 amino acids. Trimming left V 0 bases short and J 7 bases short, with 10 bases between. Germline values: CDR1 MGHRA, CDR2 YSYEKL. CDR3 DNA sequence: TGCGCCAGCAGCCAAGATCAGGGGCGAAATTCACCCCTCCACTTT. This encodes CASSQDQGRNSPLHF.

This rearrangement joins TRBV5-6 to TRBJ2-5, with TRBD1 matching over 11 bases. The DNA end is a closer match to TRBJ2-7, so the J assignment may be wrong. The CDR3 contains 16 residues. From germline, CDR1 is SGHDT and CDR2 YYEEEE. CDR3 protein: CASSIYRDRGYSEQYF. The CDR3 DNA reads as TGTGCCAGCAGTATCTACCGGGACAGGGGGTACTCCGAGCAGTACTTC.

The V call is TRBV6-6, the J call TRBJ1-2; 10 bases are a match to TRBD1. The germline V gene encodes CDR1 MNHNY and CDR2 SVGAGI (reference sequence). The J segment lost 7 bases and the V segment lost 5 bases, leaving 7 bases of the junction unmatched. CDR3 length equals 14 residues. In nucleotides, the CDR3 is TGTGCCAGCAGTACAAGACAGGGGGCGGTTGGCTACACCTTC. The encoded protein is CASSTRQGAVGYTF.

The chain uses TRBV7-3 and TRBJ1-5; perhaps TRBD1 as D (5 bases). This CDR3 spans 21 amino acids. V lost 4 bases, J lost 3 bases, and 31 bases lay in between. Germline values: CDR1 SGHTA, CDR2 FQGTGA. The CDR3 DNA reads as TGTGCCAGCAGCTACCGAGAAGGTGAGCGGGACGTAAAAGGGGACAATCAGCCCCAGCATTTT. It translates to CASSYREGERDVKGDNQPQHF.

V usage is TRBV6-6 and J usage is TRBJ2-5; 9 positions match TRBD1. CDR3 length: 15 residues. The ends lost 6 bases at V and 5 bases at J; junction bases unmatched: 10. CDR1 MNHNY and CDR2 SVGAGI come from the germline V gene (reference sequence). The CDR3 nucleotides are TGTGCCAGCAGACCGGGACAGGGTGGGATGGAGACCCAGTACTTC. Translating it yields CASRPGQGGMETQYF.

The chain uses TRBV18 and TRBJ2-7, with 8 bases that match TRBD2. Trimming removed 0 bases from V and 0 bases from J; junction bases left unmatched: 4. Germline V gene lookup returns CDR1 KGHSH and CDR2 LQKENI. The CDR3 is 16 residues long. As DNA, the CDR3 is TGTGCCAGCTCACCACCCTATAGCGGGGCCTCCTACGAGCAGTACTTC. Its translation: CASSPPYSGASYEQYF. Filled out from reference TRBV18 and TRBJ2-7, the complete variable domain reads NAGVMQNPRHLVRRRGQEARLRCSPMKGHSHVYWYRQLPEEGLKFMVYLQKENIIDESGMPKERFSAEFPKEGPSILRIQQVVRGDSAAYFCASSPPYSGASYEQYFGPGTRLTVT.

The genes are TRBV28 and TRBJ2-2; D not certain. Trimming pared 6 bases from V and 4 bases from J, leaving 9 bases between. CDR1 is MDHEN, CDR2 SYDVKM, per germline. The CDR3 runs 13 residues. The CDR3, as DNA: TGTGCCAGCAGACCCCAGGCCACCGGGGAGCTGTTTTTT. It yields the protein CASRPQATGELFF.

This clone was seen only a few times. The CDR3 region has the DNA TGCGCCACCATGCCCGAGTTAGCGGGAACGGGTACAGATACGCAGTATTTT. Translation gives CATMPELAGTGTDTQYF. This chain connects TRBV5-1 to TRBJ2-3, with 8 positions matching TRBD2. Germline V gene lookup returns CDR1 SGHRS and CDR2 YFSETQ. The CDR3 contains 17 residues. V dropped 9 bases and J dropped 3; count of bases not matched to a gene: 18.